These 28 T cell receptor beta chains were all obtained from the same sample, sequenced in a study of monozygotic twins with inflammatory bowel disease. From its re-call of the 5' RACE reads, TCRdb lists each CDR3 protein once, without DNA. The sample holds under 200,000 distinct CDR3 sequences. Material: blood. The source is a human donor with ulcerative colitis or Crohn's disease, or a healthy co-twin of an affected twin (not recorded which).

This sequence joins TRBV28 and TRBJ2-5; TCRdb indicates TRBD2, and absent DNA this call remains unverified. This CDR3 is 16 amino acids long. From germline, CDR1 is MDHEN and CDR2 SYDVKM. This CDR3 is CASSFPPAGGLETQYF.

V gene TRBV19 combines with J gene TRBJ2-1; checking the TCRdb D call of TRBD2 is not possible without DNA. The CDR3 has 18 amino acids. Germline V gene lookup returns CDR1 LNHDA and CDR2 SQIVND (reference sequence). CDR3 amino acids: CASSIDTEIAGGYNEQFF.

The chain links TRBV29-1 to TRBJ2-5; TCRdb selects TRBD1, and the lack of DNA leaves this call unchecked. Germline CDR1 SQVTM, CDR2 ANQGSEA. The CDR3 runs to 13 residues. The CDR3 is CSMNRATVETQYF. Full variable domain (rest looked up from reference TRBV29-1 and TRBJ2-5): SAVISQKPSRDICQRGTSLTIQCQVDSQVTMMFWYRQQPGQSLTLIATANQGSEATYESGFVIDKFPISRPNLTFSTLTVSNMSPEDSSIYLCSMNRATVETQYFGPGTRLLVL.

The gene calls are TRBV5-1 and TRBJ2-5. Germline V gives CDR1 SGHRS, CDR2 YFSETQ. The CDR3 covers 12 residues. The CDR3 protein is CASSISQETQYF.

The chain uses TRBV20-1 and TRBJ1-4. Per germline, CDR1 DFQATT and CDR2 SNEGSKA (reference sequence). There are 14 residues in the CDR3. The CDR3 loop reads CSAQGPQTNEKLFF.

The chain is built from TRBV6-2 or TRBV6-3 and TRBJ2-1; the D call from TCRdb, TRBD1, cannot be confirmed without DNA. The CDR3 spans 15 residues. In germline, CDR1 is MNHEY, CDR2 SVGEGT. The CDR3 loop is CASNPDAPSYNEQFF.

The chain combines TRBV20-1 with TRBJ1-1; TCRdb designates TRBD1, a call that cannot be tested without DNA. The germline gives CDR1 DFQATT, CDR2 SNEGSKA (reference sequence). The CDR3 sequence is 13 residues long. CDR3 amino acids: CSARGETGTEAFF.

This chain uses TRBV7-2 with TRBJ1-5. This CDR3 has 16 residues. Germline CDR1 SGHTA, CDR2 FQGNSA. The CDR3: CASSPRTGLGNQPQHF.

The J gene is TRBJ2-1, the V gene TRBV9; TCRdb designates TRBD2, a call that cannot be tested without DNA. The CDR3 runs 17 residues. Germline CDR1 is SGDLS and CDR2 is YYNGEE. CDR3 in amino acids: CASSVDIQGGTYNEQFF.

The chain has TRBV5-1 and TRBJ2-7; with no DNA, the TCRdb D assignment of TRBD1 cannot be verified. CDR3 length: 14 residues. Germline CDR1 is SGHRS and CDR2 is YFSETQ. CDR3 sequence reads: CASSSGTGPYEQYF.

The chain links TRBV29-1 to TRBJ2-2. Germline loops: CDR1 SQVTM, CDR2 ANQGSEA. The CDR3 covers 14 residues. CDR3 loop: CSVVRIGTGGELFF.

The chain combines TRBV6-2 or TRBV6-3 with TRBJ2-1; TCRdb selects TRBD2, and the lack of DNA leaves this call unchecked. The CDR3 length is 14 residues. Germline V CDR1 and CDR2: MNHEY, SVGEGT. The chain's CDR3 is CASIEAGGINEQFF.

V and J are TRBV27 and TRBJ1-3; there is no DNA to check the TCRdb D call of TRBD1. The CDR3 loop spans 16 amino acids. CDR1 MNHEY and CDR2 SMNVEV come from the germline V gene (reference sequence). This chain's CDR3 is CASSLGLWGDGNTIYF.

The CDR3 protein is CASSTGPSGNTIYF. This rearrangement joins TRBV18 to TRBJ1-3; with no DNA, the TCRdb D assignment of TRBD1 cannot be verified. The CDR3 is 14 residues long. Germline assignment: CDR1 KGHSH and CDR2 LQKENI. Full variable domain (remainder filled in from reference TRBV18 and TRBJ1-3): NAGVMQNPRHLVRRRGQEARLRCSPMKGHSHVYWYRQLPEEGLKFMVYLQKENIIDESGMPKERFSAEFPKEGPSILRIQQVVRGDSAAYFCASSTGPSGNTIYFGEGSWLTVV.

The chain links TRBV27 to TRBJ1-6. Germline CDR1 MNHEY, CDR2 SMNVEV (reference sequence). CDR3 size: 13 residues. CDR3 sequence reads: CDLEDGINSPLHF.

This chain connects TRBV10-3 to TRBJ1-5; there is no DNA to check the TCRdb D call of TRBD1. Germline CDR1 reads ENHRY; CDR2 reads SYGVKD. This CDR3 comprises 15 residues. The CDR3 protein is CAISDGPPGNQPQHF.

The rearrangement joins TRBV5-1 to TRBJ1-3. The CDR3 extends over 15 amino acids. Germline V gene lookup returns CDR1 SGHRS and CDR2 YFSETQ. The CDR3 region is CASSFGPTGGDTIYF.

The chain has TRBV29-1 and TRBJ1-3. Per germline, CDR1 SQVTM and CDR2 ANQGSEA. The length of the CDR3 is 14 residues. The CDR3: CSVELGNSGNTIYF.

The V gene is TRBV19, the J gene TRBJ2-1; the TRBD1 assignment by TCRdb is unverifiable without DNA. The V gene's germline CDR1 is LNHDA and CDR2 SQIVND (reference sequence). CDR3 length equals 19 residues. CDR3 sequence: CASSIDGARRDSKYNEQFF.

The V and J genes are TRBV5-1 and TRBJ2-1; TCRdb names TRBD1, which stays unverified in the absence of DNA. Germline values: CDR1 SGHRS, CDR2 YFSETQ. The CDR3 spans 13 residues. The CDR3 region is CASSAGGLNEQFF.

The genes are TRBV7-9 and TRBJ2-7; TCRdb reports TRBD1, a call that lacks DNA to check it against. The CDR3 length is 16 residues. Per germline, CDR1 SEHNR and CDR2 FQNEAQ (reference sequence). CDR3: CATSLAWGARSYEQYF.

The CDR3 reads CSARPGVGSYNEQFF. The chain has TRBV20-1 and TRBJ2-1; TCRdb names TRBD1, which stays unverified in the absence of DNA. This CDR3 spans 15 amino acids. Germline V gives CDR1 DFQATT, CDR2 SNEGSKA (reference sequence).

J is TRBJ2-2 and V is TRBV5-1; the D call of TRBD2 rests on TCRdb alone, since no DNA is present to check it. The CDR3 covers 15 residues. CDR1 and CDR2 from the germline V gene are SGHRS and YFSETQ. The CDR3 here is CASSTTSANTGELFF.

The rearrangement links TRBV12-3 or TRBV12-4 to TRBJ2-7. The CDR3 has 14 amino acids. This chain's CDR3 is CASTLGPWDYEQYF.

The CDR3: CASRLEASGPTDTQYF. The genes are TRBV5-1 and TRBJ2-3; TCRdb's D gene call, TRBD2, goes unchecked for lack of DNA. Germline lookup yields CDR1 SGHRS and CDR2 YFSETQ. The CDR3 contains 16 residues.

The chain is built from TRBV14 and TRBJ2-7; without DNA, the TCRdb call of TRBD1 cannot be checked. The CDR3 sequence is 15 residues long. Germline V lookup: CDR1 SGHDN, CDR2 FVKESK. The CDR3 loop reads CASSPDRASSYEQYF.

The J gene is TRBJ2-5, the V gene TRBV2. CDR1 is SNHLY, CDR2 FYNNEI, per germline. This CDR3 is built from 11 residues. This chain's CDR3 is CASAYQETQYF.

CDR3 protein: CASSLILGLVPPLGTGELFF. The chain carries TRBV5-1 and TRBJ2-2; lacking DNA, the TRBD2 call made by TCRdb goes unchecked. The CDR3 has 20 residues. Germline assignment: CDR1 SGHRS and CDR2 YFSETQ.